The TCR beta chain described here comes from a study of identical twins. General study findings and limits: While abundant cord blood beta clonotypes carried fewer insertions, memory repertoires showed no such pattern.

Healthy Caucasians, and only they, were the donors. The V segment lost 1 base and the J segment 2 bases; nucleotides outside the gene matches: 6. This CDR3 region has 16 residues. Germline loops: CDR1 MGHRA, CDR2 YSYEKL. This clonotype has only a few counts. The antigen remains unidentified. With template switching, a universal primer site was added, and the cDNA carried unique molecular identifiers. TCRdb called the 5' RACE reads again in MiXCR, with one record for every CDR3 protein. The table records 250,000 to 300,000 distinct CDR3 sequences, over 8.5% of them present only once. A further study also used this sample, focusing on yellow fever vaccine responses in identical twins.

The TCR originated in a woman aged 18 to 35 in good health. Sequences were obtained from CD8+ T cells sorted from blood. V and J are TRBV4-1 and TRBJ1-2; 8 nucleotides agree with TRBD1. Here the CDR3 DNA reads TGCGCCAGCAGCCAAGTCATAACAGGGGGGAACTATGGCTACACCTTC. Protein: CASSQVITGGNYGYTF.